These T cell receptor beta chains were read from a single sample in a study of control samples from healthy donors and cancer patients. Data came from immunoSEQ multiplex PCR; TCRdb stores just in-frame clones and leaves some out. The listing contains some 190,000 clones. Specimen: blood. Receptors originate from a woman between 25 and 40 years old in good health. The CDR3 runs from the conserved cysteine through the conserved F or W. D genes are given only for firm matches.

j_call: TRBJ2-7; v_call: TRBV28; d_call: .; cdr3_length: 13; cdr3_nt: TGTGCCAGCAGTTTCCCCCCACGGGACGAGCAGTACTTC; cdr3_aa: CASSFPPRDEQYF
j_call: TRBJ1-1; v_call: TRBV6-6; d_call: .; cdr3_length: 13; cdr3_nt: TGTGCCAGCAGTCTGGGGGCGCGGACTGAAGCTTTCTTT; cdr3_aa: CASSLGARTEAFF
j_call: TRBJ2-2; v_call: TRBV27; d_call: TRBD1; cdr3_length: 15; cdr3_nt: TGTGCCAGCAATTTAAGGACAGGGAACACCGGGGAGCTGTTTTTT; cdr3_aa: CASNLRTGNTGELFF
j_call: TRBJ1-5; v_call: TRBV4-2; d_call: .; cdr3_length: 16; cdr3_nt: TGTGCCAGCAGCCAAGTTACCGGGTCGGGGAATCAGCCCCAGCATTTT; cdr3_aa: CASSQVTGSGNQPQHF
j_call: TRBJ1-1; v_call: TRBV4-1; d_call: .; cdr3_length: 14; cdr3_nt: TGCGCCAGCAGCCAGGGAATAGTAGGGACTGAAGCTTTCTTT; cdr3_aa: CASSQGIVGTEAFF
j_call: TRBJ1-5; v_call: TRBV4-2; d_call: .; cdr3_length: 13; cdr3_nt: TGTGCCAGCAGCCAAGCGGGGGGGCAGCCCCAGCATTTT; cdr3_aa: CASSQAGGQPQHF
j_call: TRBJ1-1; v_call: TRBV30; d_call: .; cdr3_length: 13; cdr3_nt: TGTGCCTGGAGTCGGGGGGGGAACACTGAAGCTTTCTTT; cdr3_aa: CAWSRGGNTEAFF
j_call: TRBJ2-7; v_call: TRBV14; d_call: .; cdr3_length: 11; cdr3_nt: TGTGCCAGCAGCCGCAATTACGAGCAGTACTTC; cdr3_aa: CASSRNYEQYF
j_call: TRBJ1-1; v_call: TRBV29-1; d_call: TRBD1; cdr3_length: 12; cdr3_nt: TGCAGCGTTGGGACAGGGAACACTGAAGCTTTCTTT; cdr3_aa: CSVGTGNTEAFF
j_call: TRBJ1-1; v_call: TRBV7-6; d_call: .; cdr3_length: 14; cdr3_nt: TGTGCCAGCAGCTTAGACAACCCGAACACTGAAGCTTTCTTT; cdr3_aa: CASSLDNPNTEAFF
j_call: TRBJ2-5; v_call: TRBV28; d_call: .; cdr3_length: 16; cdr3_nt: TGTGCCAGCAGGGAAACAGGGGAGGGCGGTAGAGAGACCCAGTACTTC; cdr3_aa: CASRETGEGGRETQYF
j_call: TRBJ2-7; v_call: TRBV4-1; d_call: .; cdr3_length: 15; cdr3_nt: TGCGCCAGCAGCCAAGTCGGGAGCAGCTCCTACGAGCAGTACTTC; cdr3_aa: CASSQVGSSSYEQYF
j_call: TRBJ1-1; v_call: TRBV25-1; d_call: TRBD1; cdr3_length: 13; cdr3_nt: TGTGCCAGCAGGGGACAGGGGAACACTGAAGCTTTCTTT; cdr3_aa: CASRGQGNTEAFF
j_call: TRBJ1-6; v_call: TRBV2; d_call: TRBD1; cdr3_length: 17; cdr3_nt: TGTGCCAGCAGTGCCCCGGGACAGAGCTCCTATAATTCACCCCTCCACTTT; cdr3_aa: CASSAPGQSSYNSPLHF
j_call: TRBJ2-6; v_call: TRBV19; d_call: .; cdr3_length: 14; cdr3_nt: TGTGCCAGTAGGGCAGGCTCTGGGGCCAACGTCCTGACTTTC; cdr3_aa: CASRAGSGANVLTF
j_call: TRBJ1-2; v_call: TRBV6-1; d_call: TRBD1; cdr3_length: 15; cdr3_nt: TGTGCCAGCAGTGACGGTCCGGGACAGGGGTATGGCTACACCTTC; cdr3_aa: CASSDGPGQGYGYTF
j_call: TRBJ1-2; v_call: TRBV14; d_call: TRBD1; cdr3_length: 14; cdr3_nt: TGTGCCAGCAGCCAGGCGACAGGGAACTATGGCTACACCTTC; cdr3_aa: CASSQATGNYGYTF
j_call: TRBJ2-7; v_call: TRBV18; d_call: .; cdr3_length: 14; cdr3_nt: TGTGCCAGCTCACCACCGGTCTCCAGCTACGAGCAGTACTTC; cdr3_aa: CASSPPVSSYEQYF
j_call: TRBJ1-6; v_call: TRBV7-2; d_call: TRBD1; cdr3_length: 15; cdr3_nt: TGTGCCAGCAGCACCCTTACAGGGGTTAATTCACCCCTCCACTTT; cdr3_aa: CASSTLTGVNSPLHF
j_call: TRBJ1-6; v_call: TRBV2; d_call: TRBD1; cdr3_length: 14; cdr3_nt: TGTGCCAGCAGAACCGGGACAGCAAATTCACCCCTCCACTTT; cdr3_aa: CASRTGTANSPLHF
j_call: TRBJ1-5; v_call: TRBV28; d_call: TRBD1; cdr3_length: 14; cdr3_nt: TGTGCCAGCAGTTTTCGACAGGGTAGTCAGCCCCAGCATTTT; cdr3_aa: CASSFRQGSQPQHF
j_call: TRBJ2-2; v_call: TRBV6-1; d_call: .; cdr3_length: 16; cdr3_nt: TGTGCCAGCAGTGTTCGGGCCAGCGTGGGAACCGGGGAGCTGTTTTTT; cdr3_aa: CASSVRASVGTGELFF
j_call: TRBJ2-1; v_call: TRBV5-1; d_call: .; cdr3_length: 14; cdr3_nt: TGCGCCAGCAGCGGCGTGTGGCAGGGTGATGAGCAGTTCTTC; cdr3_aa: CASSGVWQGDEQFF
j_call: TRBJ2-2; v_call: TRBV10-3; d_call: .; cdr3_length: 15; cdr3_nt: TGTGCCAGTAGGTGGGGGGGGCAGAGCACCGGGGAGCTGTTTTTT; cdr3_aa: CASRWGGQSTGELFF
j_call: TRBJ2-3; v_call: TRBV5-1; d_call: .; cdr3_length: 14; cdr3_nt: TGCGCCAGCAGCTTGAGCGCTAGCACAGATACGCAGTATTTT; cdr3_aa: CASSLSASTDTQYF
j_call: TRBJ1-1; v_call: TRBV19; d_call: .; cdr3_length: 14; cdr3_nt: TGTGCCAGTAGTATGGGGGGAGGGAACACTGAAGCTTTCTTT; cdr3_aa: CASSMGGGNTEAFF
j_call: TRBJ1-5; v_call: TRBV19; d_call: TRBD1; cdr3_length: 15; cdr3_nt: TGTGCCAGTAGCTTAACCCTGGGACAGGGGAACCCCCAGCATTTT; cdr3_aa: CASSLTLGQGNPQHF
j_call: TRBJ1-5; v_call: TRBV5-1; d_call: TRBD1; cdr3_length: 18; cdr3_nt: TGCGCCAGCAGTACCGGGACAGGGAGTCTTGGGGGCAATCAGCCCCAGCATTTT; cdr3_aa: CASSTGTGSLGGNQPQHF
j_call: TRBJ1-2; v_call: TRBV2; d_call: .; cdr3_length: 16; cdr3_nt: TGTGCCAGCACCCGACAGGATCCGCTTGAAGGGTATGGCTACACCTTC; cdr3_aa: CASTRQDPLEGYGYTF
j_call: TRBJ1-2; v_call: TRBV7-8; d_call: TRBD1; cdr3_length: 16; cdr3_nt: TGTGCCAGCAGCTCCCAAGGACAGGGGGTTTTGTACGGCTACACCTTC; cdr3_aa: CASSSQGQGVLYGYTF
j_call: TRBJ1-2; v_call: TRBV7-9; d_call: .; cdr3_length: 15; cdr3_nt: TGTGCCAGCAGCTTATACGAGGAAGCTAACTATGGCTACACCTTC; cdr3_aa: CASSLYEEANYGYTF
j_call: TRBJ1-1; v_call: TRBV7-9; d_call: TRBD1; cdr3_length: 16; cdr3_nt: TGTGCTGCGGAAAACAGGGGAAGTGGGACGAACACTGAAGCTTTCTTT; cdr3_aa: CAAENRGSGTNTEAFF
j_call: TRBJ1-1; v_call: TRBV7-9; d_call: .; cdr3_length: 14; cdr3_nt: TGTGCCAGCAGCCGCATTGGGACGAGTACTGAAGCTTTCTTT; cdr3_aa: CASSRIGTSTEAFF
j_call: TRBJ1-6; v_call: TRBV6-5; d_call: .; cdr3_length: 16; cdr3_nt: TGTGCCAGCAGTTACTCCGGCAGGCCCTTTAATTCACCCCTCCACTTT; cdr3_aa: CASSYSGRPFNSPLHF
j_call: TRBJ1-5; v_call: TRBV19; d_call: .; cdr3_length: 15; cdr3_nt: TGTGCCAGTAGTACCGAACAGGGTATCACCACGGCCCAGCATTTT; cdr3_aa: CASSTEQGITTAQHF
j_call: TRBJ2-5; v_call: TRBV7-9; d_call: TRBD1; cdr3_length: 14; cdr3_nt: TGTGCCAGCAGCTCCGGGACAGCTCAGGGGACCCAGTACTTC; cdr3_aa: CASSSGTAQGTQYF
j_call: TRBJ1-4; v_call: TRBV2; d_call: .; cdr3_length: 15; cdr3_nt: TGTGCCAGCAGTGACCTCGGACAGTCTAATGAAAAACTGTTTTTT; cdr3_aa: CASSDLGQSNEKLFF
j_call: TRBJ1-4; v_call: TRBV4-1; d_call: TRBD1; cdr3_length: 15; cdr3_nt: TGCGCCAGCAGCCTCAGAAGGGACAGGGACGAAAAACTGTTTTTT; cdr3_aa: CASSLRRDRDEKLFF
j_call: TRBJ1-2; v_call: TRBV5-1; d_call: TRBD1; cdr3_length: 12; cdr3_nt: TGCGCCAGCAGCTGGACAGGGGAAGGCTACACCTTC; cdr3_aa: CASSWTGEGYTF
j_call: TRBJ1-3; v_call: TRBV2; d_call: TRBD1; cdr3_length: 15; cdr3_nt: TGTGCCAGCAGGGACAGGGGGTTCTCTGGAAACACCATATATTTT; cdr3_aa: CASRDRGFSGNTIYF
j_call: TRBJ1-2; v_call: TRBV5-5; d_call: .; cdr3_length: 14; cdr3_nt: TGTGCCAGCAGCTCCAATACGGGACTCTATGGCTACACCTTC; cdr3_aa: CASSSNTGLYGYTF
j_call: TRBJ2-5; v_call: TRBV2; d_call: .; cdr3_length: 17; cdr3_nt: TGTGCCAGCATGGAATGGTCTGGGGGACAAGACCAAGAGACCCAGTACTTC; cdr3_aa: CASMEWSGGQDQETQYF
j_call: TRBJ1-2; v_call: TRBV5-1; d_call: .; cdr3_length: 14; cdr3_nt: TGCGCCAGCAGCTTGGCAGACGGATCCTATGGCTACACCTTC; cdr3_aa: CASSLADGSYGYTF
j_call: TRBJ2-7; v_call: TRBV11-2; d_call: TRBD2; cdr3_length: 17; cdr3_nt: TGTGCCAGCAGGAAGACTTATACTAGCGGCATCACCTACGAGCAGTACTTC; cdr3_aa: CASRKTYTSGITYEQYF
j_call: TRBJ1-2; v_call: TRBV9; d_call: .; cdr3_length: 15; cdr3_nt: TGTGCCAGCAGCGTAGACCTTAAGCTGATCTATGGCTACACCTTC; cdr3_aa: CASSVDLKLIYGYTF
j_call: TRBJ2-3; v_call: TRBV27; d_call: .; cdr3_length: 12; cdr3_nt: TGTGCCAGCAGTTTAAACACAGATACGCAGTATTTT; cdr3_aa: CASSLNTDTQYF
j_call: TRBJ1-2; v_call: TRBV3-1/TRBV3-2; d_call: .; cdr3_length: 13; cdr3_nt: TGTGCCAGCAGCCACGGGACCTTTTATGGCTACACCTTC; cdr3_aa: CASSHGTFYGYTF
j_call: TRBJ1-1; v_call: TRBV14; d_call: .; cdr3_length: 13; cdr3_nt: TGTGCCAGCAGCCAAGACAGGGGTACTGAAGCTTTCTTT; cdr3_aa: CASSQDRGTEAFF
j_call: TRBJ1-4; v_call: TRBV5-1; d_call: .; cdr3_length: 18; cdr3_nt: TGCGCCAGCAGCTCAGCTCCCGGGCTGTTCTCAACTAATGAAAAACTGTTTTTT; cdr3_aa: CASSSAPGLFSTNEKLFF
j_call: TRBJ1-5; v_call: TRBV2; d_call: .; cdr3_length: 14; cdr3_nt: TGTGCCAGCAGGGACATTGTGGACAATCAGCCCCAGCATTTT; cdr3_aa: CASRDIVDNQPQHF
j_call: TRBJ2-1; v_call: TRBV6-6; d_call: TRBD1; cdr3_length: 16; cdr3_nt: TGTGCCAGCAGAGCCGGGACAGGGGGCAGGTACAATGAGCAGTTCTTC; cdr3_aa: CASRAGTGGRYNEQFF
j_call: TRBJ2-5; v_call: TRBV6-2/TRBV6-3; d_call: TRBD2; cdr3_length: 14; cdr3_nt: TGTGCCAGCAGTTATGGGCTAGCGGGCGAGACCCAGTACTTC; cdr3_aa: CASSYGLAGETQYF
j_call: TRBJ2-2; v_call: TRBV3-1/TRBV3-2; d_call: TRBD2; cdr3_length: 19; cdr3_nt: TGTGCCAGCAGCCAAGACAAACTAGCGGGGGGCCAGAACACCGGGGAGCTGTTTTTT; cdr3_aa: CASSQDKLAGGQNTGELFF